Sequencing of this T cell receptor (beta chain) was carried out in a study of blood T cell repertoires in COVID-19. Across the study: Acute and convalescent COVID-19 samples came from the United States, Italy and Spain. Nucleic acid was either cDNA or gDNA, and it came from T cells, B-cell-depleted T cells, or PBMCs.

As handled by the study authors: Cell counts per sample came from amplifying reference gene primers. Sequencing used immunoSEQ multiplex PCR; TCRdb keeps in-frame clones, though not all of them. That table is the source of V, J and clone size, and D and trimming were worked out from the DNA. The profile covers some 220,000 clones, with approximately 85% appearing a single time and under 2.5% taken by the ten largest. Trimming took off 1 base at V and 4 bases at J, with 10 bases between the two ends. There are 14 residues in the CDR3. Germline-derived CDR1 and CDR2 are MGHDK and SYGVNS. Recruited during active infection, patients (from Seattle) were subsequently followed longitudinally.

V gene TRBV25-1 combines with J gene TRBJ1-1, with D possibly TRBD1 on 5 matching bases. This TCR came from a woman aged 70-85 years with COVID-19, enrolled during active disease. What was sequenced was peripheral blood. The CDR3 DNA sequence: TGTGCCAGCAGTGAATTGGGGGGAGGCACTGAAGCTTTCTTT. Its protein is CASSELGGGTEAFF.